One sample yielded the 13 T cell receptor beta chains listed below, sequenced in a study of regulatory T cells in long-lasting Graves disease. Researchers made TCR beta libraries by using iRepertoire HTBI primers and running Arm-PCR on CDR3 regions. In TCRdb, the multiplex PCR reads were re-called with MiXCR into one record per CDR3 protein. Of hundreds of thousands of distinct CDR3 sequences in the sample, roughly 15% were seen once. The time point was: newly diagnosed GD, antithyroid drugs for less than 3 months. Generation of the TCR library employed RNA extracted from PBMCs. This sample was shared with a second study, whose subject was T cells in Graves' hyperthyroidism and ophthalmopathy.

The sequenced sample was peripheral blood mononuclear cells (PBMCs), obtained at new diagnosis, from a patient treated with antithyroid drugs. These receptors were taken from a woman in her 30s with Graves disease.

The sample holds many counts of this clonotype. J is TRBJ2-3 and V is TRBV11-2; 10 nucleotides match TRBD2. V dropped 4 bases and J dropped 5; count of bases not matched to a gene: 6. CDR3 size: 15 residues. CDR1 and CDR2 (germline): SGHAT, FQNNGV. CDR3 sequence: CASSSSGSRGDTQYF. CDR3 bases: TGTGCCAGCAGCTCTAGCGGGAGTCGGGGAGATACGCAGTATTTT.

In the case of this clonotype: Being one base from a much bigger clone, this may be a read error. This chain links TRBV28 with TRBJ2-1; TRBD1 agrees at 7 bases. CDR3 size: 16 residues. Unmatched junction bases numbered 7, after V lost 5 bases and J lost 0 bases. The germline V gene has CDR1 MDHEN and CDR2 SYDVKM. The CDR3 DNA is TGTGCCAGCAGTGATAGGGGGCAGTTCTCCTACAATGAGCAGTTCTTC. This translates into CASSDRGQFSYNEQFF.

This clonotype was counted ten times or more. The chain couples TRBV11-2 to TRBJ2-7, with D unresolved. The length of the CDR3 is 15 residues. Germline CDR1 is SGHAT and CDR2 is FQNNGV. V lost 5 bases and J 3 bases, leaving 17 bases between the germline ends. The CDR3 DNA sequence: TGTGCCAGCAGCCCCCGCGCGTTTGTGGGCTACGAGCAGTACTTC. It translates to CASSPRAFVGYEQYF.

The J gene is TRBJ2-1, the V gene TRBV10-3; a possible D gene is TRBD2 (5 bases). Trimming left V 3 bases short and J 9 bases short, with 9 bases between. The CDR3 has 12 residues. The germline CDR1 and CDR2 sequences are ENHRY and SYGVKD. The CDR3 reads CAISDRGSEQFF. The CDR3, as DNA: TGTGCCATCAGTGATCGGGGATCTGAGCAGTTCTTC.

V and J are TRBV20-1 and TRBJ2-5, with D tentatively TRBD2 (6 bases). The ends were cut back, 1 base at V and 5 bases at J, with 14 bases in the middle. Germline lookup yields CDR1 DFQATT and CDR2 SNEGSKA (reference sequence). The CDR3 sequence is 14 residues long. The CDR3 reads CSARGRAGRETQYF. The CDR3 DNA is TGCAGTGCTAGAGGGAGGGCAGGGCGGGAGACCCAGTACTTC.

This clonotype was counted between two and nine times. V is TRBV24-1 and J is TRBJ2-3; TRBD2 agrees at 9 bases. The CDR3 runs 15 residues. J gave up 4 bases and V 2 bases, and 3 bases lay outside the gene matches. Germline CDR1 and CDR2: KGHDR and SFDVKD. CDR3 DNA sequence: TGTGCCACCAGTGATTACGGGACTAGCTCAGATACGCAGTATTTT. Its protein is CATSDYGTSSDTQYF.

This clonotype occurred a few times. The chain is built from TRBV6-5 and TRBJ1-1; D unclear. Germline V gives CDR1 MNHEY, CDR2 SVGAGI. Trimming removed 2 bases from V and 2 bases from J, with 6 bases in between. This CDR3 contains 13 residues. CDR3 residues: CASSYEFNTEAFF. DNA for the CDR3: TGTGCCAGCAGTTACGAGTTCAACACTGAAGCTTTCTTT.

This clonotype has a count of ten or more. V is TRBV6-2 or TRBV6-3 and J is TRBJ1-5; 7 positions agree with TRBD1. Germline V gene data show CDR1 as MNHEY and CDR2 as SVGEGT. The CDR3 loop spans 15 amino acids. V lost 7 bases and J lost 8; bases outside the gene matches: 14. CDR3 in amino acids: CASTQGGRGEKPQHF. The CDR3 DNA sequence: TGTGCCAGCACCCAGGGGGGTCGCGGTGAGAAGCCCCAGCATTTT.

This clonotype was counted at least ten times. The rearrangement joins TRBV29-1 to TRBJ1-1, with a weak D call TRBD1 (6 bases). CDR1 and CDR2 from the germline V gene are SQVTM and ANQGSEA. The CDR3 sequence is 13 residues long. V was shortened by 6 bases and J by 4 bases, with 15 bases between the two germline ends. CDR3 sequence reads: CSVGGARGTEAFF. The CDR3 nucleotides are TGCAGCGTGGGGGGGGCACGGGGCACTGAAGCTTTCTTT.

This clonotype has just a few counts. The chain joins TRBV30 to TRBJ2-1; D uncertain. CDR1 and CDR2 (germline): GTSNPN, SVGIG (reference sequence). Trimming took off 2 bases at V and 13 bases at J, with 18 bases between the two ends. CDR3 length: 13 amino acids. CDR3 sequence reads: CAWSPLTGVLQFF. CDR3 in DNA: TGTGCCTGGAGTCCCCTTACTGGGGTATTACAGTTCTTC.

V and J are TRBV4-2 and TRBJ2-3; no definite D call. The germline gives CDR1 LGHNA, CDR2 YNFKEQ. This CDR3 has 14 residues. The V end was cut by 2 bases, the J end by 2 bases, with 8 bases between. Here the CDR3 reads CASSQRLVTDTQYF. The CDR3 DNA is TGTGCCAGCAGCCAACGCCTAGTCACAGATACGCAGTATTTT.

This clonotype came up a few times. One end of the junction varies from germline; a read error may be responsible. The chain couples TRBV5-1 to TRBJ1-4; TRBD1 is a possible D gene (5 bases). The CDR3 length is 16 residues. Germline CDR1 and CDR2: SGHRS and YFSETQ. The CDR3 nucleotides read TGTGCCAGCAGCCTTTACGCAGGGATAACTAATGAAAAACTGTTTTTT. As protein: CASSLYAGITNEKLFF.

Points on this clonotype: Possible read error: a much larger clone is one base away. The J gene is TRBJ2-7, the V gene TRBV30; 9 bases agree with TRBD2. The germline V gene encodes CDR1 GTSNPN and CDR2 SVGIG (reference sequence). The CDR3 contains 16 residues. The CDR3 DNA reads TGTGCCTGGAGTGACTACCTAGCGGGACGTTCCTACGAGGAGTACTTC. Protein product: CAWSDYLAGRSYEEYF.